This TCR beta chain was found in a study of beta chain features in type 1 diabetes. CDR3 length equals 13 residues. The V gene's germline CDR1 is SQVTM and CDR2 ANQGSEA. The investigators reverse transcribed all of the isolated RNA, so they sequenced expressed TCRB transcripts. Only in-frame clones appear in the TCRdb table, and some are missing; sequencing was by immunoSEQ multiplex PCR. The data contain hundreds of thousands of clones, approximately 10% of them singletons. This clone was seen a single time. At one of its ends the junction is not consistent with the germline gene, which may arise from a read error. Other DNA sequences in the sample encode the same CDR3.

The rearrangement joins TRBV29-1 to TRBJ2-7; D call uncertain. Sequenced: naive CD4+ T cells from blood. The clonotype was recovered from a woman between 18 and 29 years old in good health. The CDR3 reads CSVDLVGSYEQYF. As DNA, the CDR3 is TGCAGTGTTGACTTGGTGGGTTCCTACGAGCAGTACTTC.